What follows is one TCR beta chain and its context. The sample belongs to a study of blood T cell repertoires in COVID-19. Looking at the study overall: Spain, Italy and the United States supplied samples that represented acute and convalescent COVID-19. PBMCs, B-cell-depleted T cells, or T cells provided the cDNA or gDNA that made up the material.

Per the original data handling: Amplification of reference gene primers was used by the study to estimate nucleated cell counts. Measured with immunoSEQ multiplex PCR; TCRdb has only the in-frame clones, and not every one. V and J calls and clone size follow that table, whereas D and trimming were derived from the DNA. The data hold approximately 270,000 clones, with nearly 90% observed a single time. Germline CDR1 is SNHLY and CDR2 is FYNNEI. V lost 2 bases, J lost 6 bases, and 17 bases lay in between. The CDR3 is 15 residues long. The sequencing sample was made of peripheral blood. The sequence derives from a man between 18 and 35 years old with active or convalescent COVID-19. This chain links TRBV2 with TRBJ2-7, with a tentative D call TRBD2 (5 bases). The CDR3 region has the DNA TGTGCCAGCAGTGAATCGCCGGGATCAGTCGGCGAGCAGTACTTC. Protein product: CASSESPGSVGEQYF.